Following are 25 T cell receptor beta chains from one sample sequenced in a study of blood T cells in healthy people across ages. Together with a sample-barcoded 5' primer, a J-beta primer mix was included in a second PCR lasting about 6 to 11 cycles. TCRdb reprocessed the 5' RACE reads via MiXCR and lists one record per CDR3 protein. The sample includes about 680,000 distinct CDR3 sequences, approximately 50% of them seen just once. Sequenced sample: blood. These receptor sequences come from an older woman in good health.

This sequence joins TRBV7-9 and TRBJ1-1, with D hard to call. Germline CDR1 is SEHNR and CDR2 is FQNEAQ (reference sequence). The V end lost 1 base, the J end lost 7 bases, and 10 bases lay between the germline ends. The CDR3 contains 13 residues. The CDR3 nucleotides read TGTGCCAGCAGCTTAGAGGGCCAGCTTGAAGCTTTCTTT. Residues: CASSLEGQLEAFF.

This clonotype was observed a few times. The chain employs TRBV20-1 and TRBJ2-7; 7 bases map to TRBD2. With 4 bases clipped from V and 5 bases from J, the junction kept 8 bases outside the gene matches. The CDR3 is 13 residues long. CDR1 and CDR2 (germline): DFQATT, SNEGSKA (reference sequence). The CDR3 sequence is CSAKFPGGNEQYF. The CDR3 nucleotides are TGCAGTGCTAAGTTTCCGGGAGGCAACGAGCAGTACTTC.

This clonotype was counted between two and nine times. The chain couples TRBV2 to TRBJ1-6, with 9 bases lining up with TRBD1. Germline V gene lookup returns CDR1 SNHLY and CDR2 FYNNEI. J was trimmed by 9 bases and V by 2 bases; bases with no gene match: 5. This CDR3 is 15 amino acids long. CDR3 in DNA: TGTGCCAGCAGTGAAAGACAGGGGGTGGTTTCACCCCTCCACTTT. This translates into CASSERQGVVSPLHF.

J is TRBJ1-2 and V is TRBV28; weak D call: TRBD1 (6 bases). This CDR3 is 13 amino acids long. Germline V CDR1 and CDR2: MDHEN, SYDVKM. Trimming took 5 bases from V and 8 from J, leaving 15 bases between them. CDR3 protein: CASSVRGARGYTF. In DNA, the CDR3 is TGTGCCAGCAGTGTGCGGGGGGCGAGGGGCTACACCTTC.

This clonotype appeared a few times. CDR3 bases: TGCGCCAGCAGCCAAGATGTGATCGGGGGCGAAGTTGAAAAACTGTTTTTT. Translation gives CASSQDVIGGEVEKLFF. The chain employs TRBV4-3 and TRBJ1-4, with D possibly TRBD1 on 6 matching bases. V lost 0 bases and J lost 7, with 18 bases in between. Germline loops: CDR1 LGHNA, CDR2 YSLEER. The CDR3 length is 17 residues.

The gene calls are TRBV7-2 and TRBJ2-7; possible D gene TRBD2, 5 bases. V dropped 4 bases and J dropped 3 bases, with 10 bases sitting between them. Germline assignment: CDR1 SGHTA and CDR2 FQGNSA. This CDR3 spans 13 amino acids. The CDR3 coding sequence is TGTGCCAGCAGCTCCCTCGGGAACTACGAGCAGTACTTC. It translates to CASSSLGNYEQYF.

The gene calls are TRBV30 and TRBJ2-7, with 9 bases lining up with TRBD1. CDR3 length equals 13 residues. Germline V gene data show CDR1 as GTSNPN and CDR2 as SVGIG (reference sequence). Unmatched junction bases numbered 2, after V lost 2 bases and J lost 3 bases. In DNA form, the CDR3 reads TGTGCCTGGAGTCAGACAGGGGGCTACGAGCAGTACTTC. Residues: CAWSQTGGYEQYF.

The chain's CDR3 is CASSLLAANTGELFF. CDR3 in DNA: TGTGCCAGCAGCTTGCTAGCGGCGAACACCGGGGAGCTGTTTTTT. The gene calls are TRBV7-3 and TRBJ2-2; 7 bases agree with TRBD2. Germline assignment: CDR1 SGHTA and CDR2 FQGTGA. This CDR3 is built from 15 residues. Trimming cost V 3 bases and J 0 bases; bases outside gene matches: 1.

The chain links TRBV7-2 to TRBJ1-2, with 7 bases fitting TRBD1. J gave up 4 bases and V 1 base, and 3 bases lay outside the gene matches. The CDR3 is 14 residues long. Germline V lookup: CDR1 SGHTA, CDR2 FQGNSA. The CDR3 DNA reads as TGTGCCAGCAGCTTAGGGGGACAGCTCTATGGCTACACCTTC. Its protein product is CASSLGGQLYGYTF.

Details on this clonotype: A much larger clone differs from this one at a single base, so this may be a read error. The rearrangement links TRBV20-1 to TRBJ1-6, with unresolved D. Trimming cost V 3 bases and J 4 bases, with 13 bases left between them. This CDR3 contains 15 residues. Germline V CDR1 and CDR2: DFQATT, SNEGSKA (reference sequence). The CDR3 here is CSARPDYLYNSPLHF. For the CDR3, the DNA is TGCAGTGCTAGGCCCGACTACCTTTATAATTCACCCCTCCACTTT.

The chain joins TRBV18 to TRBJ2-5; the D is unclear. The CDR3 contains 15 residues. CDR1 and CDR2 from the germline V gene are KGHSH and LQKENI. Trimming cost V 3 bases and J 2 bases, with 13 bases left between them. The CDR3 bases are TGTGCCAGCTCACCGCTTCCGGCGGTGCAAGAGACCCAGTACTTC. Its translation is CASSPLPAVQETQYF.

This chain uses TRBV12-3 or TRBV12-4 with TRBJ1-3; D unresolved. V was pared by 4 bases and J by 4 bases, with 8 bases between. The CDR3 loop spans 13 amino acids. Here the CDR3 DNA reads TGTGCCAGCAGTTACCCAGGCGGAAACACCATATATTTT. Protein sequence: CASSYPGGNTIYF.

This sequence joins TRBV27 and TRBJ2-5; D possibly corresponds to TRBD2 (6 bases). This CDR3 spans 14 amino acids. V lost 8 bases to trimming and J lost 5 bases, with 18 bases between them. Germline V lookup: CDR1 MNHEY, CDR2 SMNVEV (reference sequence). Here the CDR3 reads CASGRLGLQETQYF. DNA of the CDR3: TGTGCCAGCGGACGACTAGGGCTGCAGGAGACCCAGTACTTC.

The rearrangement joins TRBV5-1 to TRBJ2-1, with a weak D call TRBD2 (5 bases). V was shortened by 0 bases and J by 10 bases, with 14 bases between the two germline ends. Germline lookup yields CDR1 SGHRS and CDR2 YFSETQ. This CDR3 is 14 amino acids long. CDR3 residues: CASSLGQRWEEQFF. The CDR3 nucleotides are TGCGCCAGCAGCTTGGGTCAAAGATGGGAGGAGCAGTTCTTC.

The gene calls are TRBV6-6 and TRBJ2-1; a weak D match, TRBD2 (6 bases). Trimming pared 7 bases from V and 3 bases from J, leaving 13 bases between. The germline CDR1 and CDR2 sequences are MNHNY and SVGAGI (reference sequence). The CDR3 length is 14 residues. Here the CDR3 DNA reads TGTGCCAGCACCCGGGACTTGGTCTACAATGAGCAGTTCTTC. Protein sequence: CASTRDLVYNEQFF.

This clonotype was observed a few times. The CDR3 spells CASSQTSYQTYEQYF. The CDR3 DNA sequence: TGCGCCAGCAGCCAGACTAGCTACCAAACCTACGAGCAGTACTTC. The chain uses TRBV4-1 and TRBJ2-7; TRBD2 matches at 7 bases. Per germline, CDR1 MGHRA and CDR2 YSYEKL. CDR3 size: 15 residues. V trimming: 3 bases; J trimming: 2 bases; junction bases outside the gene matches: 7.

This clonotype was counted a few times. This chain uses TRBV5-6 with TRBJ2-1; D remains ambiguous. The CDR3 totals 12 residues. CDR1 is SGHDT, CDR2 YYEEEE, per germline. Trimming removed 0 bases from V and 7 bases from J, with 5 bases in between. This chain's CDR3 is CASSLEWNEQFF. The CDR3 DNA reads TGTGCCAGCAGCTTGGAGTGGAATGAGCAGTTCTTC.

The chain uses TRBV27 and TRBJ2-1; D may be TRBD1 (6 bases). Trimming shortened V by 2 bases and J by 4 bases, and 9 bases separated the two germline ends. The germline CDR1 and CDR2 sequences are MNHEY and SMNVEV (reference sequence). The CDR3 runs to 14 residues. The DNA for the CDR3 is TGTGCCAGCAGTTTACAGGACAGTTACAATGAGCAGTTCTTC. This translates into CASSLQDSYNEQFF.

This sequence joins TRBV2 and TRBJ1-1; weak D call: TRBD1 (6 bases). Trimming stripped 4 bases from V and 4 bases from J, with 13 bases between. This CDR3 is 14 amino acids long. Germline values: CDR1 SNHLY, CDR2 FYNNEI. The chain's CDR3 is CASSGQGSGTEAFF. The CDR3 coding sequence is TGTGCCAGCAGTGGCCAGGGGTCGGGCACTGAAGCTTTCTTT.

This sequence joins TRBV20-1 and TRBJ2-7, with TRBD1 as a possible D gene (6 bases). V was trimmed by 1 base and J by 4 bases, leaving 14 bases between them. Germline CDR1 and CDR2: DFQATT and SNEGSKA (reference sequence). The CDR3 has 14 amino acids. DNA for the CDR3: TGCAGTGCTAGAGGACCCCAACAGGGATACGAGCAGTACTTC. Its translation is CSARGPQQGYEQYF.

The chain recombines TRBV20-1 with TRBJ2-1; 7 bases agree with TRBD2. The ends lost 7 bases at V and 7 bases at J; junction bases unmatched: 10. The CDR3 runs 13 residues. CDR1 DFQATT and CDR2 SNEGSKA come from the germline V gene (reference sequence). The CDR3 is CSGRREFRNEQFF. CDR3 coding DNA: TGCAGTGGGCGGCGGGAGTTCCGGAATGAGCAGTTCTTC.

This clonotype appeared a few times. This chain joins TRBV6-5 and TRBJ1-1, with TRBD1 identical over 7 bases. Germline values: CDR1 MNHEY, CDR2 SVGAGI. The V and J ends lost 2 bases and 6 bases, in that order; junction bases with no gene match: 6. The CDR3 is 14 residues long. CDR3 coding DNA: TGTGCCAGCAGTTACCCCGGACAGGTCTCTGAAGCTTTCTTT. It translates to CASSYPGQVSEAFF.

The chain is built from TRBV5-1 and TRBJ1-6; 8 bases agree with TRBD1. Germline CDR1 is SGHRS and CDR2 is YFSETQ. This CDR3 spans 14 amino acids. V dropped 7 bases and J dropped 9; count of bases not matched to a gene: 9. The CDR3 nucleotides read TGCGCCAGCGCTCCGGGACAGGTGGTTTCACCCCTCCACTTT. Amino acids: CASAPGQVVSPLHF. Together with reference TRBV5-1 and TRBJ1-6, the CDR3 gives the full variable domain: KAGVTQTPRYLIKTRGQQVTLSCSPISGHRSVSWYQQTPGQGLQFLFEYFSETQRNKGNFPGRFSGRQFSNSRSEMNVSTLELGDSALYLCASAPGQVVSPLHFGNGTRLTVT.

As regards this clonotype: This could be a read error, since a much larger clone is one nucleotide away. The gene calls are TRBV7-2 and TRBJ1-2; a possible D gene is TRBD1 (5 bases). CDR3 length: 13 residues. Between the trimmed V and J ends, which lost 7 bases and 4 bases, there was a span of 13 bases. Germline CDR1 SGHTA, CDR2 FQGNSA. The CDR3, as DNA: TGTGCCAGCAACTCGGGACGGGTCTATGGCTACACCTTC. Amino acids: CASNSGRVYGYTF.

V usage is TRBV27 and J usage is TRBJ1-1; TRBD1 matches at 10 bases. This CDR3 region has 16 residues. Trimming at V came to 11 bases and at J to 5 bases, leaving 17 bases not matched to a gene. Germline CDR1 is MNHEY and CDR2 is SMNVEV (reference sequence). The CDR3 is CAGAYPTGTGVTEAFF. The DNA of the CDR3 is TGTGCCGGCGCTTATCCGACCGGGACAGGGGTGACTGAAGCTTTCTTT.